The rows below give T cell receptor beta chains drawn from one sample of a study of response to subunit inactivated influenza vaccine. TCRdb called the RT-PCR reads again in MiXCR, with one record for every CDR3 protein. The sample contains 800,000 or so distinct CDR3 sequences, around 20% of which appear only once. The sequencing used PBMCs from blood, collected 5 days after vaccination. These receptors were obtained from a man in his fifties who received an inactivated influenza vaccine. Both conserved end residues are part of each CDR3. The D gene is left open where the match is weak. Size values are once, few and many counts, or a class for expanded clones, and some rows have none.

j_call v_call d_call clone_size cdr3_nt cdr3_aa
TRBJ2-5 TRBV4-2 - few TGTGCCAGCAGCCCTCGGGTTGGGTACCAAGAGACCCAGTACTTC CASSPRVGYQETQYF
TRBJ2-1 TRBV5-1 - - TGCGCCAGCAGCTTGGGACAGGCGTTTAGGGATGAGCAGTTCTTC CASSLGQAFRDEQFF
TRBJ2-7 TRBV5-1 - few TGCGCCAGTACTTCCCACAGTGGCGAGCAGTACTTC CASTSHSGEQYF
TRBJ2-3 TRBV12-3/TRBV12-4 TRBD2 few TGTGCCAGCAGTTTTACTAGCGGGACCGCAGATACGCAGTATTTT CASSFTSGTADTQYF
TRBJ2-3 TRBV29-1 TRBD2 - TGCAGCGTTGGGGGGACTACTTACACAGATACGCAGTATTTT CSVGGTTYTDTQYF
TRBJ1-5 TRBV12-3/TRBV12-4 - - TGTGCCGGTATGACGGTCCTAAGCAATCAGCCCCAGCATTTT CAGMTVLSNQPQHF
TRBJ1-2 TRBV7-4 - - TGTGCCAGGAGCAAAAATTTGCAGGGCTATGGCTACACCTTC CARSKNLQGYGYTF
TRBJ2-1 TRBV27 - - TGTGCCAGCAGTTCCGGGACAACCTCCTACAATGAGCAGTTCTTC CASSSGTTSYNEQFF
TRBJ2-7 TRBV12-3/TRBV12-4 - - TGTGCCAGCAGTTTAGCGGGGAGGAGCAGTAACTTC CASSLAGRSSNF
TRBJ2-5 TRBV20-1 - - TGCAGTGCCAAGCGATCTATGGAGACCCAGTACTTC CSAKRSMETQYF
TRBJ2-5 TRBV2 - - TGTGCCACCGAAGGGTCTTACCAAGAGACCCAGTACTTC CATEGSYQETQYF
TRBJ2-7 TRBV12-3/TRBV12-4 - many TGTGCCAGCAGTAAGGACATTTTGTACGAGCAGTACTTC CASSKDILYEQYF
TRBJ2-1 TRBV10-3 TRBD2 - TGTGCCATCAGTGAGCCAGGACTAGCGGGAGATATCTATGAGCAGTTCTTC CAISEPGLAGDIYEQFF
TRBJ2-5 TRBV7-2 TRBD2 - TGTGCCAGCAGCTCGGGACTAGTGGAGACCCAGTACTTC CASSSGLVETQYF
TRBJ2-7 TRBV4-2 - few TGTGCCAGCAGCCACCCCCGAGGCGAGCAGTACTTC CASSHPRGEQYF
TRBJ2-7 TRBV12-3/TRBV12-4 TRBD1 few TGTGCCAGTGCTCGGGACAGTCCCTACGAGCAGTACTTC CASARDSPYEQYF
TRBJ2-5 TRBV29-1 TRBD2 few TGCAGCGTTGATGTGGGGGGGGAGACCCAGTACTTC CSVDVGGETQYF
TRBJ1-2 TRBV7-2 - - TGTGCCAGCAGCTTACAGCAGGCCTATGGCTACACCTTC CASSLQQAYGYTF
TRBJ1-5 TRBV10-3 TRBD1 many TGTGCCATCAGGGGGGACAGGGGGCAGCCCCAGCATTTT CAIRGDRGQPQHF
TRBJ1-4 TRBV12-3/TRBV12-4 TRBD1 - TGTGCCAGCAGTAGAACTACAGGGGGGACTAATGAAAAACTGTTTTTT CASSRTTGGTNEKLFF
TRBJ2-1 TRBV25-1 TRBD2 - TGTGCCAGCAGCCTGAGGTCTAGCGGGACATACAATGAGCAGTTCTTC CASSLRSSGTYNEQFF
TRBJ2-1 TRBV10-3 TRBD2 - TGTGCCATCAGTGAGTCGCTAGCGGGAGGGCCGCGACTTGAGCAGTTCTTC CAISESLAGGPRLEQFF
TRBJ1-1 TRBV12-3/TRBV12-4 - few TGTGCCAGCAGCCCCTTTGTGAGGGGGGACACTGAAGCTTTCTTT CASSPFVRGDTEAFF
TRBJ1-1 TRBV13 - few TGTGCCAGCAGCTTAGTGGCAGGTCTTAGGGGCACTGAAGCTTTCTTT CASSLVAGLRGTEAFF
TRBJ2-7 TRBV29-1 TRBD1 few TGCAGCGTCACGGACAGGTCGTTCTTCTACGAGCAGTACTTC CSVTDRSFFYEQYF
TRBJ1-2 TRBV12-3/TRBV12-4 - few TGTGCCAGCAGTTCAAACCCACCACGGGGTGGCTACACCTTC CASSSNPPRGGYTF
TRBJ2-1 TRBV6-1 - - TGTGCCAGCAGTGCCGACAAGGGTCGGGAGCAGTTCTTC CASSADKGREQFF
TRBJ2-1 TRBV7-8 - - TGTGCCAGCAGCTCTCGGACGGAATACAATGAGCAGTTCTTC CASSSRTEYNEQFF
TRBJ2-3 TRBV7-2 - many TGTGCCAGCAGCTTATACAAAGATACGCAGTATTTT CASSLYKDTQYF
TRBJ2-7 TRBV5-6 TRBD1 few TGTGCCAGCAGCTTGGAAGGGACAGGGCCCCCCGAGCAGTACTTC CASSLEGTGPPEQYF
TRBJ2-1 TRBV2 TRBD2 few TGTGCCAGCAGTGGGACTAGCGGTGAGCAGTTCTTC CASSGTSGEQFF
TRBJ2-4 TRBV11-2 - few TGTGCCAGCAGCTTAGCGGGTGGGCGGGCTCACATTCAGTACTTC CASSLAGGRAHIQYF
TRBJ1-1 TRBV20-1 - - TGCAGTGCTCCTTCAGATTTGAACACTGAAGCTTTCTTT CSAPSDLNTEAFF
TRBJ2-1 TRBV6-1 TRBD1 few TGTGCCAGCAGTATCGGACAGGGTACCTACAATGAGCAGTTCTTC CASSIGQGTYNEQFF
TRBJ2-1 TRBV18 TRBD2 - TGTGCCAGCTCACCATCTAGCGGGGGATCATTTTACAATGAGCAGTTCTTC CASSPSSGGSFYNEQFF
TRBJ2-7 TRBV29-1 - - TGCAGCGTTGTTTGGCAGAGGGGCTACGAGCAGTACTTC CSVVWQRGYEQYF
TRBJ2-1 TRBV11-2 TRBD2 - TGTGCCAGCAGCTTACACCTCCGACTTAGCGGGGGCTCCTACAATGAGCAGTTCTTC CASSLHLRLSGGSYNEQFF
TRBJ2-5 TRBV10-3 TRBD2 - TGTGCCATCAGTGAGCTGGCGGGAGCCACGGAGACCCAGTACTTC CAISELAGATETQYF
TRBJ2-3 TRBV20-1 TRBD1 few TGCAGTGAGGGGGCGATCGCAGATACGCAGTATTTT CSEGAIADTQYF
TRBJ2-2 TRBV24-1 - few TGTGCCACCAGTGAACCAAACGCCGGGGAGCTGTTTTTT CATSEPNAGELFF
TRBJ2-6 TRBV9 - - TGTGCCAGCAGCGGGGCGGTAGGCGTCCTGACTTTC CASSGAVGVLTF
TRBJ1-1 TRBV6-1 - few TGTGCCAGCAGCTCATCCTGGGGGACAACGAACACTGAAGCTTTCTTT CASSSSWGTTNTEAFF
TRBJ1-1 TRBV20-1 TRBD1 - TGCCGTGGACAGGGTGGCACTGAAGCTTTCTTT CRGQGGTEAFF
TRBJ1-6 TRBV20-1 - - TGCAGTGCTAGAGCCGGGGGGGATTATAATTCACCCCTCCACTTT CSARAGGDYNSPLHF
TRBJ2-1 TRBV5-4 - few TGTGCCAGCAGCTTGGAGGAGGGGAAGCCCTACAATGAGCAGTTCTTC CASSLEEGKPYNEQFF
TRBJ2-1 TRBV6-1 - - TGTGCCAGCAACTTCGGTGGCGGAGAGGGTAATGAGCAGTTCTTC CASNFGGGEGNEQFF
TRBJ2-7 TRBV3-1 TRBD1 - TGTGCCAGCAGCCAAGCACAGGGGGATACGTGGGACGAGCAGTACTTC CASSQAQGDTWDEQYF
TRBJ2-1 TRBV7-9 TRBD1 many TGTGCCAGCAGCTCCGACAGGGGACCCTACAATGAGCAGTTCTTC CASSSDRGPYNEQFF
TRBJ1-5 TRBV6-2/TRBV6-3 TRBD1 few TGTGCCAGCGCGGACAGGGCCCATCAGCCCCAGCATTTT CASADRAHQPQHF
TRBJ2-2 TRBV5-5 TRBD2 - TGTGCCAGCAGTTCGATAGCGGGGGGGCGCCCCGGGGAGCTGTTTTTT CASSSIAGGRPGELFF